The entry that follows covers one TCR beta chain sequence. The antigen is not known. The data are from a study of OX40 agonist ivuxolimab in advanced cancers. The overall study: Partial responses occurred in Three dose-escalation patients, one with hepatocellular carcinoma and two with cutaneous melanoma.

Study-level results: There was clonal expansion of CD4+ and CD8+ blood T cells by week 6 at 0.1 to 3.0 mg/kg.

The repertoire was sequenced with immunoSEQ multiplex PCR; TCRdb's copy has only in-frame clones and lacks some. This table holds some 100,000 clones, around 89% found once. The sequence was obtained from an adult with an advanced solid tumor such as melanoma, head and neck, liver or kidney cancer. The material sequenced was CD4+ or CD8+ T cells sorted from blood, taken in a trial of the OX40 agonist ivuxolimab.

The CDR3 DNA reads TGTGCCAGCAGTGGACAGGGATTCACTGAAGCTTTCTTT. Its protein product is CASSGQGFTEAFF. The chain joins TRBV25-1 to TRBJ1-1; 7 nucleotides align to TRBD1. Germline-derived CDR1 and CDR2 are MGHDK and SYGVNS. The CDR3 runs 13 residues. The V gene end was trimmed by 4 bases and the J gene end by 4 bases; junction bases not matched to a gene: 3.